This T cell receptor beta chain came from a study of T cells in localized non-small cell lung cancer. The V end lost 1 base, the J end lost 4 bases, and 8 bases lay between the germline ends. Per the germline V gene, CDR1 is SGHNT and CDR2 is YENEEA. The CDR3 totals 14 residues. By sample fraction, this clone is medium-sized. The antigen is undetermined. Study-level findings and limits: A higher density of T cells in blood coincided with extended overall survival. The highest T cell clonality was in uninvolved adjacent lung, above tumor. In adjacent lung appeared a median around 55 of the top 100 tumor clones.

Atypia-free adjacent lung came from at least 2 cm beyond the tumor margin. Measured with immunoSEQ multiplex PCR; TCRdb has only the in-frame clones, and not every one. The table lists some 1,100 clones, more than 20% of them singletons, with about a quarter in the top ten. Source: normal lung tissue next to the tumor, taken before any cancer treatment. This clonotype originated in a man aged 35 to 69 with stage III lung adenocarcinoma. The V call is TRBV11-3, the J call TRBJ2-1; TRBD1 might be the D (5 bases). The CDR3 is CASSLGGYYNEQFF. CDR3 DNA: TGTGCCAGCAGCTTAGGGGGCTATTACAATGAGCAGTTCTTC. The full variable domain, in which reference TRBV11-3 and TRBJ2-1 provide the parts outside the CDR3, is EAGVVQSPRYKIIEKKQPVAFWCNPISGHNTLYWYLQNLGQGPELLIRYENEEAVDDSQLPKDRFSAERLKGVDSTLKIQPAELGDSAVYLCASSLGGYYNEQFFGPGTRLTVL.